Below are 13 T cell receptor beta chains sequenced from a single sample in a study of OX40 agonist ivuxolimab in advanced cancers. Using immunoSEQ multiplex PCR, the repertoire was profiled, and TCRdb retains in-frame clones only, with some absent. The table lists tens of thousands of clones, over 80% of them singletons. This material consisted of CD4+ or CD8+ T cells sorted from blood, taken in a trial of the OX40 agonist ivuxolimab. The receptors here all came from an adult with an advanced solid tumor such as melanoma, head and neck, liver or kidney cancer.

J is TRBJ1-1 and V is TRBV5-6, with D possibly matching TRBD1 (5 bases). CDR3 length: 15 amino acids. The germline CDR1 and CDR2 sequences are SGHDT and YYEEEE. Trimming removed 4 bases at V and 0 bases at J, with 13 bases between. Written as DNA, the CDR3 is TGTGCCAGCAGCCCTGCTATGGGGCTGAACACTGAAGCTTTCTTT. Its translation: CASSPAMGLNTEAFF.

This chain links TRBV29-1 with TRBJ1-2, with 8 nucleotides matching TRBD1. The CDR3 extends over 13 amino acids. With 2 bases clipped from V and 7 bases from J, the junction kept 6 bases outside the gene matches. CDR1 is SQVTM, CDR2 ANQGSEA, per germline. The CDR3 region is CSVESRGHSGYTF. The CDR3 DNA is TGCAGCGTTGAATCCAGGGGGCATTCTGGCTACACCTTC.

The CDR3 DNA reads as TGTGCCAGTAGTACCTGGACAGGGAGTGGTGAAAAACTGTTTTTT. Its protein product is CASSTWTGSGEKLFF. The chain combines TRBV19 with TRBJ1-4, with 8 bases aligning to TRBD1. The CDR3 totals 15 residues. V dropped 4 bases and J dropped 7; count of bases not matched to a gene: 8. CDR1 is LNHDA and CDR2 is SQIVND in the germline V gene (reference sequence).

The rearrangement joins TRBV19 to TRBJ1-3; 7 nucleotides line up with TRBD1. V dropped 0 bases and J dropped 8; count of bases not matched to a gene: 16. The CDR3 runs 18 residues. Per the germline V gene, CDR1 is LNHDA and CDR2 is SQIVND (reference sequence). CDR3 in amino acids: CASSIDPGGQQGRDTIYF. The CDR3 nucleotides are TGTGCCAGTAGTATAGATCCCGGGGGACAACAGGGGAGGGACACCATATATTTT.

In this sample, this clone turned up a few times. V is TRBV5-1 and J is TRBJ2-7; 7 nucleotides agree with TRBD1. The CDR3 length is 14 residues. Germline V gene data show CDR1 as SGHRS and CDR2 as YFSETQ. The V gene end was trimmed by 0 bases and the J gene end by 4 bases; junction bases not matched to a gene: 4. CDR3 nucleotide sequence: TGCGCCAGCAGCTTGGAGGGACAGTGGTACGAGCAGTACTTC. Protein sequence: CASSLEGQWYEQYF.

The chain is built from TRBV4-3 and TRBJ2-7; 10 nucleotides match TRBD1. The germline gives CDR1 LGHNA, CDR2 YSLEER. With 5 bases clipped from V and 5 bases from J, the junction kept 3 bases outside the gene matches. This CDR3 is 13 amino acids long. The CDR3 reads CASSSGTGDEQYF. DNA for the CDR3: TGCGCCAGCAGCTCCGGGACAGGGGACGAGCAGTACTTC.

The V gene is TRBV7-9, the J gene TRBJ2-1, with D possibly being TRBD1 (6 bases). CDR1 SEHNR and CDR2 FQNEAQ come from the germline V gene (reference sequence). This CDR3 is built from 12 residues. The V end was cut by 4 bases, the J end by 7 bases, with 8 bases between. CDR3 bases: TGTGCCAGCAGCTCCAGGGGAAATGAGCAGTTCTTC. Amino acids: CASSSRGNEQFF.

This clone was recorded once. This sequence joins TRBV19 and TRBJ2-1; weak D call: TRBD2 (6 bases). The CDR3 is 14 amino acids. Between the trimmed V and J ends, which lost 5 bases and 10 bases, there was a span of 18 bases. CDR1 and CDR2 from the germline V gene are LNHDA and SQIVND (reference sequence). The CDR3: CASSSGGAAHEQFF. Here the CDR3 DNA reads TGTGCCAGTAGTTCCGGCGGGGCCGCGCACGAGCAGTTCTTC.

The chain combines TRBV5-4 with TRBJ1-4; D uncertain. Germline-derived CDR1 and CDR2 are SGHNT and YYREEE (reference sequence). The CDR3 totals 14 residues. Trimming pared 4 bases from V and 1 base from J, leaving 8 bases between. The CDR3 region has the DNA TGTGCCAGCAGCCTTTCGGGAACTAATGAAAAACTGTTTTTT. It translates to CASSLSGTNEKLFF.

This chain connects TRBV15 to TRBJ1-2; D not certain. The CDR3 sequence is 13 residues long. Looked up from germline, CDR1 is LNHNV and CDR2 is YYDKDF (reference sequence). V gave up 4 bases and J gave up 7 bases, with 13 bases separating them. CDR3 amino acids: CATSNRARGGYTF. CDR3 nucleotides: TGTGCCACCAGCAACCGGGCGCGGGGTGGCTACACCTTC. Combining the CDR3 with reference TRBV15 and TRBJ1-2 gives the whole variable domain DAMVIQNPRYQVTQFGKPVTLSCSQTLNHNVMYWYQQKSSQAPKLLFHYYDKDFNNEADTPDNFQSRRPNTSFCFLDIRSPGLGDTAMYLCATSNRARGGYTFGSGTRLTVV.

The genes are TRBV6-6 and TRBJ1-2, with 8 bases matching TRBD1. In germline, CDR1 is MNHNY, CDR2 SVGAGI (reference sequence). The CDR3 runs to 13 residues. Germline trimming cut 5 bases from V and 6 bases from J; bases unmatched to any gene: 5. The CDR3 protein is CASSPSTGDGYTF. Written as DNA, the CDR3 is TGTGCCAGCAGTCCGTCGACAGGGGATGGCTACACCTTC.

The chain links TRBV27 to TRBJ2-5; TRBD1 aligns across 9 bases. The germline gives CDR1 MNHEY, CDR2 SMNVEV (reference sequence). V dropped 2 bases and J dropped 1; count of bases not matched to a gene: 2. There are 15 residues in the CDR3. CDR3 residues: CASSLGQGTQETQYF. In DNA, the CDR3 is TGTGCCAGCAGTTTAGGACAGGGGACCCAAGAGACCCAGTACTTC.

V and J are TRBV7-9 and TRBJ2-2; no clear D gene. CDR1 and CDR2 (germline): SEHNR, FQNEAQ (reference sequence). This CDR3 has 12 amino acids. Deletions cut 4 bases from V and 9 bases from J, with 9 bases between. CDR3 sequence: CASSSTPRELFF. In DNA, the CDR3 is TGTGCCAGCAGCTCTACTCCGAGGGAGCTGTTTTTT.